Listed here are 6 T cell receptor beta chains from one sample, sequenced in a study of T-cell reconstitution after alpha-beta-depleted transplantation in children. This sample's TCRbeta library carried unique molecular identifier barcodes. In TCRdb, the PCR reads were re-called with MiXCR into one record per CDR3 protein. The sample lists fewer than 750,000 distinct CDR3 sequences; more than 20% were seen once. The sequencing here drew on PBMCs, mostly from graft donor cells, taken 360 days after TCRalphabeta/CD19-depleted stem cell transplant. All receptors come from a boy under three years old who had a stem cell transplant for acute myeloid leukemia, so the T cells may come from the graft donor.

The rearrangement links TRBV7-3 to TRBJ2-1; 7 positions agree with TRBD1. The CDR3 consists of 15 residues. V trimming: 7 bases; J trimming: 0 bases; junction bases outside the gene matches: 6. Germline CDR1 reads SGHTA; CDR2 reads FQGTGA. The CDR3 nucleotides are TGTGCCAGCACCGAAGACAGGGCCTCCTACAATGAGCAGTTCTTC. Translating gives CASTEDRASYNEQFF.

The DNA of the CDR3 is TGCAGTGCTACATGCGCTTCGGCTAGCGGCTACCAGGATGAGCAGTTCTTC. This encodes CSATCASASGYQDEQFF. J is TRBJ2-1 and V is TRBV20-1; 7 nucleotides match TRBD2. Trimming at V came to 4 bases and at J to 8 bases, leaving 20 bases not matched to a gene. CDR1 is DFQATT and CDR2 is SNEGSKA in the germline V gene (reference sequence). The CDR3 is 17 residues long.

This clonotype was seen a few times. The chain has TRBV20-1 and TRBJ1-1, with 9 positions matching TRBD1. Germline CDR1 and CDR2: DFQATT and SNEGSKA (reference sequence). Trimming removed 2 bases from V and 0 bases from J; junction bases left unmatched: 10. The CDR3 is 17 amino acids. CDR3 sequence reads: CSARPGTGIGMNTEAFF. The CDR3 DNA sequence: TGCAGTGCTAGACCCGGGACAGGGATCGGGATGAACACTGAAGCTTTCTTT.

Regarding this clonotype: Compared with germline, one end of the junction differs, possibly owing to a read error. The chain uses TRBV12-3 or TRBV12-4 and TRBJ2-4; TRBD1 aligns across 9 bases. The CDR3 is made up of 12 amino acids. The CDR3 DNA follows: TGTGCCAGCAGTTTAGCTGGGGACAGGGTTGACTTC. Its protein product is CASSLAGDRVDF.

This clonotype was observed a few times. V gene TRBV6-5 combines with J gene TRBJ1-3, with a weak D call TRBD1 (6 bases). V was pared by 2 bases and J by 4 bases, with 15 bases between. Germline V gene data show CDR1 as MNHEY and CDR2 as SVGAGI. This CDR3 has 16 amino acids. This CDR3 is CASSYSKGVVGNTIYF. The DNA of the CDR3 is TGTGCCAGCAGTTACAGTAAGGGGGTGGTCGGAAACACCATATATTTT.

The chain has TRBV21-1 and TRBJ2-1; the D call of TRBD1 is as the table states it, not checked on the DNA. TRBV21-1 is a documented pseudogene. The CDR3 contains 17 residues. The CDR3 region has the DNA TGTGCCAGCAGCAGAGGGAGCGGGGGCCTATCCTACAATGAGCAGTTCTTC. It codes for CASSRGSGGLSYNEQFF.